Described below is a single TCR beta chain sequence and its context. What it binds is not known. The CDR3 sequence is 13 residues long. Germline V CDR1 and CDR2: SEHNR, FQNEAQ (reference sequence). The junction had 5 bases not matched to a gene; V was cut back by 5 bases and J by 7 bases. The data belong to a study of CD8 T cells in ankylosing spondylitis. Overall study results and limits: For ankylosing spondylitis blood, a TCR beta motif of 7 or 8 highly homologous variants appeared characteristic. Clones that were linked to disease were CD8+ and were relatively rare in peripheral blood. Earlier work had already found some motif variants in reactive arthritis synovial fluid and blood.

Construction of TCR beta libraries was performed using quantitative 5'-RACE with molecular barcodes. TCRdb re-derived calls from the 5' RACE reads in MiXCR, one entry per CDR3 protein. This table has more than 300,000 distinct CDR3 sequences, 9.5% to 13% appearing once. This chain connects TRBV7-9 to TRBJ2-3; 8 bases are shared with TRBD2. The receptor was isolated from a female donor with ankylosing spondylitis or in good health (not recorded which). Sequencing was done on a sample of blood, either unsorted or a sorted T cell fraction (not recorded which). This chain's CDR3 is CASSIPSGHTQYF. CDR3 nucleotide sequence: TGTGCCAGCAGCATCCCTAGCGGGCATACGCAGTATTTT.